This T cell receptor beta chain is drawn from a study of T cells expressing NK-cell markers. Across the whole study: TCR beta repertoires came from sorted CD3+CD56+NKG2C+, CD3+CD56+NKG2C- and CD3+CD56-NKG2C+ T cells. There were seven HCMV-seropositive donors and one seronegative donor among the eight sequenced.

TCRdb reprocessed the 5' RACE reads and reports one entry per CDR3 protein, with no DNA. This sample's table reports 250,000 to 300,000 distinct CDR3 sequences. Germline-derived CDR1 and CDR2 are LGHDT and YNNKEL (reference sequence). The CDR3 length is 13 residues. Material for sequencing was blood T cells: a sorted CD56 or NKG2C T cell subset, CD4+ or CD8+ T cells, or bulk PBMC T cells (not recorded which). The TCR was taken from a man between 18 and 29 years old in good health. This chain uses TRBV3-1 with TRBJ1-5. CDR3 sequence reads: CASSQTTRQPQHF.